This T cell receptor beta chain was retrieved from a study of blood T cell repertoires in COVID-19. Across the whole study: Sites in the United States, Italy and Spain provided acute and convalescent COVID-19 samples. The cDNA or gDNA used as material had been derived from T cells, B-cell-depleted T cells, or PBMCs.

In regard to this clone: This sample also contains other DNA sequences that code for the same CDR3.

Per the authors' pipeline: Amplification with reference gene primers provided the estimates of nucleated cell counts. Clones were sequenced by immunoSEQ multiplex PCR, and TCRdb holds only the in-frame ones, with some missing. V and J calls and clone size are copied from that table; D and trimming were computed from the DNA. This sample has approximately 220,000 clones, with approximately 84% found just once. In germline, CDR1 is LNHNV, CDR2 YYDKDF (reference sequence). The CDR3 totals 16 residues. Deletions cut 3 bases from V and 0 bases from J, with 9 bases between. The clonotype originates from a woman aged 30 to 39 who had recovered from COVID-19. Sequenced: peripheral blood. V and J are TRBV15 and TRBJ1-6, with D hard to call. Here the CDR3 DNA reads TGTGCCACCAGCAGGGAGGGTCTCTCCTATAATTCACCCCTCCACTTT. Residues: CATSREGLSYNSPLHF.